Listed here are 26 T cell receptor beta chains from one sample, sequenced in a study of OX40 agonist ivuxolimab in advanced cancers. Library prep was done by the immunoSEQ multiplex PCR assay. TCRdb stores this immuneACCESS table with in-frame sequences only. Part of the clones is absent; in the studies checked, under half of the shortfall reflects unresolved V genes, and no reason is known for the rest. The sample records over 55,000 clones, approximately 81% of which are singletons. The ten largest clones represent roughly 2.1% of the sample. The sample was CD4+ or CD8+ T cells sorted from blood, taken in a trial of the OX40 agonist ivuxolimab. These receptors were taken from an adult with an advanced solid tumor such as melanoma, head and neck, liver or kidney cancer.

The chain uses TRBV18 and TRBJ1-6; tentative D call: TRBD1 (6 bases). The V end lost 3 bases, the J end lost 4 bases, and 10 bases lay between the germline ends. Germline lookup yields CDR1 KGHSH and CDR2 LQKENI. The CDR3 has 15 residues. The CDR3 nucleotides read TGTGCCAGCTCACCGACGGACAGTTATAATTCACCCCTCCACTTT. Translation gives CASSPTDSYNSPLHF. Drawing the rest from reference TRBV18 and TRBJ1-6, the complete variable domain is NAGVMQNPRHLVRRRGQEARLRCSPMKGHSHVYWYRQLPEEGLKFMVYLQKENIIDESGMPKERFSAEFPKEGPSILRIQQVVRGDSAAYFCASSPTDSYNSPLHFGNGTRLTVT.

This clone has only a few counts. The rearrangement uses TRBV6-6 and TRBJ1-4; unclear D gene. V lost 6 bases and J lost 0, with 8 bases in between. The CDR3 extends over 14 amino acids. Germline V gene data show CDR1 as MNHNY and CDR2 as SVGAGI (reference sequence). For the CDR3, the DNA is TGTGCCAGCAGGCAAAGGGCAACTAATGAAAAACTGTTTTTT. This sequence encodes CASRQRATNEKLFF.

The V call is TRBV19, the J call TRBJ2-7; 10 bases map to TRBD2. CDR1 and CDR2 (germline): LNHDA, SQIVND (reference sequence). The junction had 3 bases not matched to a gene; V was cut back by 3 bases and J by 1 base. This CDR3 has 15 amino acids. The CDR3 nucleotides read TGTGCCAGTAGTATCGGAGCGGGAGGGTCCTACGAGCAGTACTTC. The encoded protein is CASSIGAGGSYEQYF.

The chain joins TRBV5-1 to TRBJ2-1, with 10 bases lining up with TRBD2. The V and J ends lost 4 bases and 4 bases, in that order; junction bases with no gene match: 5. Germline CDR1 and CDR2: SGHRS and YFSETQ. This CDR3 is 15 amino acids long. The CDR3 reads CASSPTSGSYNEQFF. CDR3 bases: TGCGCCAGCAGCCCGACTAGCGGGTCGTACAATGAGCAGTTCTTC.

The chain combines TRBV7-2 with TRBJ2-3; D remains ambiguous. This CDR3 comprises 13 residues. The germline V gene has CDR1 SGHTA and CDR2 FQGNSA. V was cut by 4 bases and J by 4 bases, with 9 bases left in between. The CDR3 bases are TGTGCCAGCAGCTCCCTAATGGCAGATACGCAGTATTTT. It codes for CASSSLMADTQYF.

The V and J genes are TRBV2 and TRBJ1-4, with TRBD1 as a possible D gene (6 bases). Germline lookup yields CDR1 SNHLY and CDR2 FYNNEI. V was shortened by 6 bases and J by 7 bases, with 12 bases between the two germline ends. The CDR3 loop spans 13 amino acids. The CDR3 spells CASRYRVGEKLFF. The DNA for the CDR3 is TGTGCCAGCAGGTACAGGGTTGGTGAAAAACTGTTTTTT.

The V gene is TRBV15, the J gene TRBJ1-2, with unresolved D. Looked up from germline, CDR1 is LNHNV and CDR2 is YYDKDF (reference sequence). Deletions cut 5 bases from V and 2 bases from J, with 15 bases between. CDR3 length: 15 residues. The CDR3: CATSPYFHTNYGYTF. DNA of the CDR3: TGTGCCACCAGCCCCTACTTTCATACAAACTATGGCTACACCTTC.

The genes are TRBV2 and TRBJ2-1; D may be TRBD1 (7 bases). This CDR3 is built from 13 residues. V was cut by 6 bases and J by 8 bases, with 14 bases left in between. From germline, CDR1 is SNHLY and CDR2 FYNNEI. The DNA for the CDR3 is TGTGCCAGCAGGGGGACAGCGGGCGATGAGCAGTTCTTC. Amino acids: CASRGTAGDEQFF.

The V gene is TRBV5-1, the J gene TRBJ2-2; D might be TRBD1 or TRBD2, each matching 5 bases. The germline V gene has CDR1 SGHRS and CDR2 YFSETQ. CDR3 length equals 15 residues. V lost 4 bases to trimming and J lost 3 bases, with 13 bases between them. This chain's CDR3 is CASSPRLGDTGELFF. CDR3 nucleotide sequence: TGCGCCAGCAGCCCAAGGTTGGGGGACACCGGGGAGCTGTTTTTT. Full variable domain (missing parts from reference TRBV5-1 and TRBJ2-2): KAGVTQTPRYLIKTRGQQVTLSCSPISGHRSVSWYQQTPGQGLQFLFEYFSETQRNKGNFPGRFSGRQFSNSRSEMNVSTLELGDSALYLCASSPRLGDTGELFFGEGSRLTVL.

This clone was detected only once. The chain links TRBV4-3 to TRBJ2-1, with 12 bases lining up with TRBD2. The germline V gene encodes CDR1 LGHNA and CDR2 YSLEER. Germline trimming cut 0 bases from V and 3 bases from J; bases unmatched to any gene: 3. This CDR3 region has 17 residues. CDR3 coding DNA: TGCGCCAGCAGCCAAGAGACTAGCGGGAGCCTCTACAATGAGCAGTTCTTC. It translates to CASSQETSGSLYNEQFF.

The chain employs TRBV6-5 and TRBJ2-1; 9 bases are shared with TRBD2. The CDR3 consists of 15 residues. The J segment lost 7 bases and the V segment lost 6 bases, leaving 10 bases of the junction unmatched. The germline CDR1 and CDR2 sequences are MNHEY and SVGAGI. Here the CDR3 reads CASSRKAGGRNEQFF. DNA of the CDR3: TGTGCCAGCAGCCGCAAAGCGGGAGGTAGGAATGAGCAGTTCTTC.

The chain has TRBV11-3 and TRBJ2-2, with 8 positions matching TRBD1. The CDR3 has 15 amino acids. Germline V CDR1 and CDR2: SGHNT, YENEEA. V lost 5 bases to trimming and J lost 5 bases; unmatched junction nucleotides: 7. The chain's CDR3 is CASSRGQGGTGELFF. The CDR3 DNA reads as TGTGCCAGCAGCCGCGGACAGGGTGGAACCGGGGAGCTGTTTTTT. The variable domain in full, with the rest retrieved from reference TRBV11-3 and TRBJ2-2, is EAGVVQSPRYKIIEKKQPVAFWCNPISGHNTLYWYLQNLGQGPELLIRYENEEAVDDSQLPKDRFSAERLKGVDSTLKIQPAELGDSAVYLCASSRGQGGTGELFFGEGSRLTVL.

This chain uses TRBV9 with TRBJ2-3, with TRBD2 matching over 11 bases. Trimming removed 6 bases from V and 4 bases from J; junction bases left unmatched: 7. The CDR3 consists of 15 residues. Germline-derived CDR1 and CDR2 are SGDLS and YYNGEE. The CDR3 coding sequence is TGTGCCAGCACCAGACTAGCGGGAATACCAGATACGCAGTATTTT. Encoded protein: CASTRLAGIPDTQYF.

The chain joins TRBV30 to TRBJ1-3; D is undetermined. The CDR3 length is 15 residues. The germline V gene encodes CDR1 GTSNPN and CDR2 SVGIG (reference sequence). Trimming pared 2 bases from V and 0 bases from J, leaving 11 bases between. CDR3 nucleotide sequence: TGTGCCTGGAGTCGAATGCAGAACTCTGGAAACACCATATATTTT. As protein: CAWSRMQNSGNTIYF.

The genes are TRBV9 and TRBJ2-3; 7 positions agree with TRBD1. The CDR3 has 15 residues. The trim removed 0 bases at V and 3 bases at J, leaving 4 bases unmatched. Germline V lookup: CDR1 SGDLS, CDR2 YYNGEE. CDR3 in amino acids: CASSVEQGLTDTQYF. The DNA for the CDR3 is TGTGCCAGCAGCGTAGAACAGGGGCTTACAGATACGCAGTATTTT. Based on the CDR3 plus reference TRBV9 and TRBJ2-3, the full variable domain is DSGVTQTPKHLITATGQRVTLRCSPRSGDLSVYWYQQSLDQGLQFLIQYYNGEERAKGNILERFSAQQFPDLHSELNLSSLELGDSALYFCASSVEQGLTDTQYFGPGTRLTVL.

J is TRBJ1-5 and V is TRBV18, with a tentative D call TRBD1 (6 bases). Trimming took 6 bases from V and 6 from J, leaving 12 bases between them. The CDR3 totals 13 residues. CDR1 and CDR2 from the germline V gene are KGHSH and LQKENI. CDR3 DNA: TGTGCCAGCTCCTCACAGGGTAGTCAGCCCCAGCATTTT. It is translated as CASSSQGSQPQHF.

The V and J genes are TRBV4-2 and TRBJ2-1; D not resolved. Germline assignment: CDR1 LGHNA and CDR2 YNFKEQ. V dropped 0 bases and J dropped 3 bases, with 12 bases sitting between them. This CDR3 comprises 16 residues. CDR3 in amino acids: CASSQDWVGVYNEQFF. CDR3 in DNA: TGTGCCAGCAGCCAAGATTGGGTAGGTGTCTACAATGAGCAGTTCTTC.

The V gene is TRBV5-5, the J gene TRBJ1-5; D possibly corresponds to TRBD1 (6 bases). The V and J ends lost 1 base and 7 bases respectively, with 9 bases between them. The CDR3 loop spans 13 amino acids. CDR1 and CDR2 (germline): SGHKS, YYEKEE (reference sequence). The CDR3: CASSLSGEQPQHF. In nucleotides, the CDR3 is TGTGCCAGCAGCTTGTCAGGGGAGCAGCCCCAGCATTTT.

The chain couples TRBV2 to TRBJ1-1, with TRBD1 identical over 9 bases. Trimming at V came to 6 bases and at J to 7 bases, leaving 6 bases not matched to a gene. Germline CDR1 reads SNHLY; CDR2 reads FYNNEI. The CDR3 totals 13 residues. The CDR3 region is CASRGQGFGEAFF. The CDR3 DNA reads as TGTGCCAGCAGGGGACAGGGTTTTGGTGAAGCTTTCTTT. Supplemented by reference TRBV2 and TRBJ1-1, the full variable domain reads EPEVTQTPSHQVTQMGQEVILRCVPISNHLYFYWYRQILGQKVEFLVSFYNNEISEKSEIFDDQFSVERPDGSNFTLKIRSTKLEDSAMYFCASRGQGFGEAFFGQGTRLTVV.

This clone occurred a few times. CDR3 sequence (DNA): TGTGCCAGCAGCGCTAGCAAGGGGACCGGGGAGCTGTTTTTT. This translates into CASSASKGTGELFF. The chain couples TRBV9 to TRBJ2-2, with D perhaps assigned TRBD1 or TRBD2 (5 bases each). The CDR3 has 14 amino acids. Germline V CDR1 and CDR2: SGDLS, YYNGEE. The ends were cut back, 3 bases at V and 5 bases at J, with 11 bases in the middle.

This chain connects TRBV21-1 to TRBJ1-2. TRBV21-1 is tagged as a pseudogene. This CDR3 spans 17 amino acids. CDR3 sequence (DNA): TGTGCCAGCCCCCTCCGGGGAGGGGAAAGAGGGTTCTATGGCTACACCTTC. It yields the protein CASPLRGGERGFYGYTF.

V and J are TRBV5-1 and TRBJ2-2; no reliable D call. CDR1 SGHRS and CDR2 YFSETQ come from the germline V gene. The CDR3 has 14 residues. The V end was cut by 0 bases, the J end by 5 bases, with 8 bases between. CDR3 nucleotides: TGCGCCAGCAGCTTGGATCATGGTACCGGGGAGCTGTTTTTT. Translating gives CASSLDHGTGELFF. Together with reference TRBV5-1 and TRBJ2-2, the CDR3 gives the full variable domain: KAGVTQTPRYLIKTRGQQVTLSCSPISGHRSVSWYQQTPGQGLQFLFEYFSETQRNKGNFPGRFSGRQFSNSRSEMNVSTLELGDSALYLCASSLDHGTGELFFGEGSRLTVL.

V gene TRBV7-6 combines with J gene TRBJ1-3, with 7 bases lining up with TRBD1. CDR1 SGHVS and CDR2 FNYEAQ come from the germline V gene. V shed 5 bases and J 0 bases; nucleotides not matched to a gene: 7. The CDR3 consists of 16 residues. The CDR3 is CASSHRQGGSGNTIYF. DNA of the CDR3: TGTGCCAGCAGCCACCGACAGGGTGGCTCTGGAAACACCATATATTTT.

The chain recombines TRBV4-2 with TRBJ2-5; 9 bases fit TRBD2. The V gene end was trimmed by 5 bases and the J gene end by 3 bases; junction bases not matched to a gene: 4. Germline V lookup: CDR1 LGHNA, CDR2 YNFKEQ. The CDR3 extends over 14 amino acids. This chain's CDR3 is CASSGAGGEETQYF. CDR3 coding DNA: TGTGCCAGCAGCGGAGCGGGAGGTGAAGAGACCCAGTACTTC.

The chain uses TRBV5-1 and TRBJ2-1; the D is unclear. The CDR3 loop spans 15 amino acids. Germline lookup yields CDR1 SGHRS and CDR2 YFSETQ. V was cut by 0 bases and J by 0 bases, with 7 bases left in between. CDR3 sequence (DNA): TGCGCCAGCAGCTTGGACACCGTCTCCTACAATGAGCAGTTCTTC. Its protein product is CASSLDTVSYNEQFF.

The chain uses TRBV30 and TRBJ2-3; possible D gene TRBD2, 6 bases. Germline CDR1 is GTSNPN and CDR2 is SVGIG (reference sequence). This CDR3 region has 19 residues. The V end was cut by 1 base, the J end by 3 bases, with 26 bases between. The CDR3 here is CAWSGGVKEGLGWTDTQYF. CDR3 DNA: TGTGCCTGGAGTGGGGGTGTAAAGGAGGGCCTGGGGTGGACAGATACGCAGTATTTT. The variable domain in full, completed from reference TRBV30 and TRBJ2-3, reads SQTIHQWPATLVQPVGSPLSLECTVEGTSNPNLYWYRQAAGRGLQLLFYSVGIGQISSEVPQNLSASRPQDRQFILSSKKLLLSDSGFYLCAWSGGVKEGLGWTDTQYFGPGTRLTVL.